This T cell receptor beta chain was sequenced during a study of cytomegalovirus exposure and HLA in healthy donors. Whereas donors were nominally healthy upon sampling, unrecorded immune exposures were probable. The CDR3 totals 15 residues. The trim removed 5 bases at V and 7 bases at J, leaving 11 bases unmatched. Looked up from germline, CDR1 is SGHNT and CDR2 is YENEEA. Worth noting for this clone: Its matching antigen is unknown.

Study results and limitations: In a later analysis, about 17,000 TCR beta sequences were associated with HLA alleles at 0.05 false discovery rate. With high specificity and sensitivity, the classifier reportedly diagnosed cytomegalovirus status. Per a prior analysis, the majority of TCR beta V segments were productive roughly 90% or roughly 30% of the time.

Primers for the PCR totalled 60 Vbeta and 13 Jbeta. Profiled with immunoSEQ multiplex PCR; TCRdb holds only in-frame clones, not every one. The table records approximately 120,000 clones, around three quarters of them present only once. Material for sequencing was PBMCs. The sequence came from a woman aged 55-75 years in good health and CMV-seropositive. The chain couples TRBV11-3 to TRBJ2-1; 7 nucleotides agree with TRBD2. The CDR3 loop is CASSQSGVGANEQFF. CDR3 bases: TGTGCCAGCAGCCAAAGCGGGGTCGGGGCGAATGAGCAGTTCTTC.